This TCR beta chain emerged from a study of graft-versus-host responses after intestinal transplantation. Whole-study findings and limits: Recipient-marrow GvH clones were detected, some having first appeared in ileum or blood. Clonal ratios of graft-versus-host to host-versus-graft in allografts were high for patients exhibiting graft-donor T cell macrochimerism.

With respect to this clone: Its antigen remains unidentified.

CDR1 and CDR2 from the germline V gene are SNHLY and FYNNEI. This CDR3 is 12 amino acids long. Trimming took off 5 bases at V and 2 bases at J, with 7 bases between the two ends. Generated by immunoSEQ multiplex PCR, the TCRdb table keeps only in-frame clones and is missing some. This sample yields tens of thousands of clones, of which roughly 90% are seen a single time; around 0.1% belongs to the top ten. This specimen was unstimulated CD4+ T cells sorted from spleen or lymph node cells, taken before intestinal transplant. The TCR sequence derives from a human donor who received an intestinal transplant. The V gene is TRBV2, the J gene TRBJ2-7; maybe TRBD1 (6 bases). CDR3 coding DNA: TGTGCCAGCAGTAAGGGGGCCTACGAGCAGTACTTC. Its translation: CASSKGAYEQYF.